This TCR beta chain was identified during a study of cytomegalovirus exposure and HLA in healthy donors (dated by TCRdb to about 2017). Regarding the study in general: An earlier analysis of some 550 of the donors reported 250 to 350 Gb of sequence data and 117 million unique TCR beta sequences from 190 million or so T cells. Approximately 310 gigabases of sequencing data and tens of millions of unique TCR sequences were included in an early release covering about 620 HLA-typed donors. Of the approximately 400 genotyped donors, 65% to 90% fell in the genetic ancestry cluster associated with self-reported Caucasian donors. The aim of the study was to test whether cataloging public T cell receptors could identify signatures of past pathogen exposure. The study used immunosequencing to profile the T cell repertoires of approximately 630 subjects and linked those repertoires to cytomegalovirus serostatus. Along with the roughly 700-subject first cohort, a separate validation cohort of over a hundred different subjects was used. To predict cytomegalovirus infection status, the study brought together high-throughput TCR immunosequencing, statistical association of individual TCRs with disease status, and machine learning. A later analysis re-analyzed previously published TCR beta repertoires from 666 donors and added high-resolution HLA genotyping to study TCR occurrence patterns. Rather than using new phenotypic data, the later analysis identified candidate immune exposures from TCR beta sequences and from how often those sequences occurred across donors. An earlier analysis of some 500 of the donors applied high-throughput TCR beta sequencing to assess whether each TCR beta V gene segment acted as functional or pseudogenic. Donor age, sex, ethnicity and CMV serostatus were compiled alongside the repertoire data. In a later genetic analysis, genome-wide SNP genotypes for about three fifths of the roughly 670 donors were used, and that subset was treated as a discovery cohort. All discovery cohort repertoires had been generated using a single sequencing platform. Class I and class II HLA loci were covered by the typing at four-digit resolution. The number of donors typed differed by locus, with roughly 629-640 for A, B, C, DRB1 and DQB1, 522 for DQA1, about 610 for DPA1, and some 440 for DPB1. Roughly 5 DR-DQ haplotypes were handled as single units for association and clustering, since linkage in the cohort was strong. On average, roughly 200,000 unique TCR beta nucleotide sequences were sequenced per donor among some 420 genotyped donors of the cohort, with 15% to 20% of those sequences being non-productive.

Comments on this clone: The specificity of this receptor is unknown. Per-base qualities were not stored, and no clone one base away is much larger.

The cohort consisted of fewer than 700 healthy bone marrow donors. All cohort members were sampled while nominally healthy, although unrecorded immune exposures were likely present. The donor was CMV seronegative and belonged to the group of 352 seronegative cohort members. Every donor gave a peripheral blood sample, and the peripheral blood mononuclear cells from that sample were used for TCR beta sequencing. The Qiagen DNeasy Blood Extraction Kit was used to extract genomic DNA from the blood cell samples. Study-level results and caveats: The authors suggested that the approach could potentially be generalized to other disease states and immunological phenotypes. Over 15 rarely observed V segments, including chromosome 9 orphons, were excluded from the earlier analysis of several hundred of the donors because counts were too low. Most TCR sequences were seen in very few donors, while some public TCRs were found in many individuals. A later genetic analysis reported fewer N-insertions in productive TCRs among donors in an Asian-associated ancestry cluster than the roughly 640-donor mean. Because HLA typing was unavailable for some donors at each locus, only the typed subset was used in association tests. Three of the identified cytomegalovirus-associated TCR beta chains were confirmed in vitro to be specific for cytomegalovirus antigens. Several of the top co-occurrence clusters appeared to be linked to parvovirus B19, influenza, CMV and Epstein-Barr virus, according to a later analysis. Broadly in line with IMGT annotations, most TCR beta V segments showed up in productive rearrangements about 87% or about 30% of the time in an earlier analysis of around 600 of the donors. Strong co-occurrence of HLA alleles, especially DR and DQ, made assigning TCR associations to individual alleles difficult. Immune exposure information for the cohort was limited to CMV serostatus. A later analysis found that HLA-associated TCR beta chains were more clonally expanded and had lower generation probabilities than equally common non-associated chains. In the study, some 160 TCR beta chains were listed as associated with cytomegalovirus. Most CMV-associated TCR beta chains appeared to be HLA-restricted in a later analysis, and the HLA associations seemed to be driven largely by CMV exposure. Some IMGT-functional V segments, including TRBV6-2 and TRBV6-3, could not be distinguished by the 87-base-pair reads and were therefore excluded. V-gene and J-gene trimming of TCR beta chains was associated with a missense DCLRE1C variant in a later genetic analysis, and the association was replicated in an independent cohort. Presence/absence analyses assumed roughly uniform sequencing depth across donors, an assumption that may not hold. In this cohort, only TCR beta chains were sequenced, and detectable features were limited by the absence of alpha or paired-chain data. Correlated functional status among segregating V segments might be attributable to linkage disequilibrium, but an unknown experimental factor could not be ruled out. Specific HLA alleles were associated with 16,951 TCR beta sequences at a false discovery rate of 0.05 in a later analysis. A cluster of highly shared sequence variants was judged likely to represent a technical artifact of the sequencing pipeline. A further reported finding was that TCR beta sequences accurately predicted the HLA-A and HLA-B alleles for most subjects in the first cohort. The classifier was reported to diagnose cytomegalovirus status with high specificity and sensitivity in both the original and validation cohorts. In a later analysis, TCR association rates were found to vary across HLA loci, with the most associated TCRs seen for DRB1 alleles and the fewest for HLA-C alleles.

The library was obtained by the immunoSEQ multiplex PCR assay. A mixture of 60 forward primers for TCR Vbeta segments and 13 reverse primers for TCR Jbeta segments was used in the multiplex PCR. A multiplex PCR assay on genomic DNA amplified the CDR3 region of rearranged TCR beta genes. Amplified TCR beta libraries were sequenced as 87-base-pair reads on the Illumina HiSeq System. In the paper's pipeline: A later analysis tallied 75 million to 85 million unique TCR beta chains across the 600 to 700 repertoires, and some 10 million of those chains were shared by two or more donors. Raw reads were error-corrected and collapsed into unique sequences by a nearest-neighbor algorithm in which closely related sequences were merged to remove PCR and sequencing errors. CDR3 sequences were aligned to IMGT reference sequences to assign V, D and J gene segments. For a sequence to be retained, at least a six-nucleotide match to both a V gene segment and a J gene segment was required. A rearrangement counted as productive if the CDR3 had no stop codons and remained in frame with V and J, and every other rearrangement counted as non-productive. Following IMGT convention, CDR3 was defined as the stretch from the second conserved V-encoded cysteine to the conserved J-encoded phenylalanine. In an earlier analysis of 587 of the donors, sequences lacking an unambiguous match to a single V gene segment were excluded. In an earlier analysis of several hundred of the donors, V segments were called functional above 56.7% productive rearrangements and were called segregating when the between-donor standard deviation exceeded 5%. A statistical classification framework was built to diagnose cytomegalovirus status from the catalog of TCR beta chain sequences. In a later analysis, TCR nucleotide sequences were compared against IMGT/GENE-DB human TR gene sequences so that V and J genes could be assigned. A later analysis assigned CDR3 sequences and most-parsimonious VDJ recombination scenarios with the TCRdist pipeline. In a later analysis, each TCR beta chain was defined by its CDR3 amino acid sequence together with its V-gene family, and reads without a unique V-gene family were excluded. A later analysis removed roughly 590 highly shared, low-generation-probability nucleotide sequences to deal with suspected cross-contamination and a sequencing artifact. In a later analysis, a clonal expansion index was calculated for each public chain from normalized within-repertoire ranks of inferred template counts. Generation probabilities in a later analysis came from a VDJ recombination model fitted to out-of-frame rearrangements, and those results were checked against IGoR. In a later analysis, hypergeometric tests were used to score TCR-TCR, TCR-HLA and TCR-CMV co-occurrence, with a repertoire-size bias correction applied to TCR pairs. In a later analysis, false discovery rates were estimated by permuting HLA or CMV assignments 20 times. In a later analysis, co-occurring TCRs were grouped using DBSCAN, with TCRdist sequence similarity added in when clustering inside HLA-allele-positive subsets. Co-occurrence clustering excluded repertoires with fewer than 30,000 or more than 120,000 public chains, plus five with anomalous nucleotide sharing. This is the immuneACCESS table as TCRdb keeps it, with only in-frame sequences that have V and J called. A part of the clones is gone; compared with another copy, unresolved V genes explain less than half, and the rest is unexplained. The V and J calls and clone size were taken over from that table, and D and trimming were inferred from the DNA. The sample table holds under 150,000 clones, of which about 72% were seen once. The ten largest clonotypes hold approximately 2.1% of the sample.

Reading from cysteine to phenylalanine, the CDR3 counts 16 amino acids. Solely the CDR3 DNA is kept, with 48 bases framed from the first base. CDR1 and CDR2 are drawn from the germline V gene: MGHRA, YSYEKL. Trimming leaves V shorter by 1 base and J shorter by 3 bases, with the junction holding 9 bases beyond the gene matches. This clonotype was sampled from a man in his forties or fifties in good health and CMV-seronegative. Sequencing was done on a sample of PBMCs. The sequence joins TRBV4-1 to TRBJ2-7; the central 7 bases match TRBD2. The CDR3 has the sequence CASSQGGGVRIYEQYF. The bases read TGCGCCAGCAGCCAAGGGGGAGGGGTTAGGATCTACGAGCAGTACTTC.